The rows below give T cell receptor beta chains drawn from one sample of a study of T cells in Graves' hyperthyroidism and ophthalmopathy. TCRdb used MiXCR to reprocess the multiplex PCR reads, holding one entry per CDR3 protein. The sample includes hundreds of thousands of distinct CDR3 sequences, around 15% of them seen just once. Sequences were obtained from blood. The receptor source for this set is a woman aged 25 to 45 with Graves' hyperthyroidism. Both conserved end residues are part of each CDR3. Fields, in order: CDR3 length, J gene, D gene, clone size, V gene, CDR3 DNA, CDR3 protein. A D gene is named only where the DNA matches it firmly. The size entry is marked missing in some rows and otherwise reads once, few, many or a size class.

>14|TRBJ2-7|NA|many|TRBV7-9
TGTGCCAGCAGCCCGTCAGGCGAAATCCAGGAGCAGTACTTC
CASSPSGEIQEQYF
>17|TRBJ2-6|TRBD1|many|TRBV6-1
TGTGCCAGCAGTGCGGCGACAGGGGTGTCTGGGGCCAACGTCCTGACTTTC
CASSAATGVSGANVLTF
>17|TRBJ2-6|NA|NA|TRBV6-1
TGTGCCAGCAGTGAAGCCATCCAGAGCTCTGGGGCCAACGTCCTGACTTTC
CASSEAIQSSGANVLTF
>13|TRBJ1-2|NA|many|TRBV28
TGTGCCAGCAAGTTTGGGGGAATAGGAGGCTACACCTTC
CASKFGGIGGYTF
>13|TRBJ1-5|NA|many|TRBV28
TGTGCCAGCACCCGGACACACTCTAGGCCCCAGCATTTT
CASTRTHSRPQHF
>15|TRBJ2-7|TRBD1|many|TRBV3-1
TGTGCCAGCAGTTCACGACAGGGATTATCCTACGAGCAGTACTTC
CASSSRQGLSYEQYF
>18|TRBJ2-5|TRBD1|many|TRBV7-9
TGTGCCAGCAGCTCGACCACCGGGACAGGGAAGGTGTGGGAGGGCCATTACTTC
CASSSTTGTGKVWEGHYF
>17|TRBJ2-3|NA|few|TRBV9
TGTGCCAGCAGCGTACGAGCAGCGCGTTTAAGCACAGATACGCAGTATTTT
CASSVRAARLSTDTQYF
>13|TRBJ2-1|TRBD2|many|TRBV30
TGTGCCTGGAGTGGGAGCGGGAGGTGGGAGCAGTTCTTC
CAWSGSGRWEQFF
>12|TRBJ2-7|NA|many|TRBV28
TGTGCCAGCAGATCAACCTCCTACGAGCAGTACTTC
CASRSTSYEQYF
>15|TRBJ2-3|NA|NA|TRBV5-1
TGCGCCAGCAGCTTGACCCCAGGGTTCGCAGATACGCAGTATTTT
CASSLTPGFADTQYF
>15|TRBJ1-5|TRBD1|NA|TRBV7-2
TGTGCCAGCAGCTTAGAGGGGGCGCTTAGTCAGCCCCAGCATTTT
CASSLEGALSQPQHF
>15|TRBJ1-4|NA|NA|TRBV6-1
TGTGCCAGCAGTAAAAATCTGCTAATCGATGAAAAACTGTTTTTT
CASSKNLLIDEKLFF